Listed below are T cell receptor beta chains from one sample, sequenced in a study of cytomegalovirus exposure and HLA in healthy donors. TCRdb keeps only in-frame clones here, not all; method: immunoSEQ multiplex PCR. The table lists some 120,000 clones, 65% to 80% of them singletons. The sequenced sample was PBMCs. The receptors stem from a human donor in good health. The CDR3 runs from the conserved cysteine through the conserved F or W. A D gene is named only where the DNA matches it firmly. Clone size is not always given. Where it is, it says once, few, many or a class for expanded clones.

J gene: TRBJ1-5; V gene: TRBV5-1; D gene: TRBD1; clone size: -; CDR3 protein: CASSLGQGGNQPQHF; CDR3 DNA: TGCGCCAGCAGCTTGGGACAGGGGGGCAATCAGCCCCAGCATTTT
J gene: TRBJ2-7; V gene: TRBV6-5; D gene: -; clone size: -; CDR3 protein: CASSWSTATYEQYF; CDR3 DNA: TGTGCCAGCAGTTGGTCCACCGCTACCTACGAGCAGTACTTC
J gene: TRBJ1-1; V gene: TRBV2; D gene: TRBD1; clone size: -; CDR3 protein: CALVSGTGGAVNTEAFF; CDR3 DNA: TGTGCCCTCGTTTCCGGGACAGGGGGCGCGGTGAACACTGAAGCTTTCTTT
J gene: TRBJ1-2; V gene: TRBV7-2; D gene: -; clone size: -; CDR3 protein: CASSLGQEYGYTF; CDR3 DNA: TGTGCCAGCAGCTTAGGACAAGAGTATGGCTACACCTTC
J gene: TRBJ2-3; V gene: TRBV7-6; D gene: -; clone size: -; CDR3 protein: CASSLMGPGVTDTQYF; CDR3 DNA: TGTGCCAGCAGCTTAATGGGCCCGGGGGTCACAGATACGCAGTATTTT
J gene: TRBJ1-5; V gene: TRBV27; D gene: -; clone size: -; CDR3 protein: CASSLSGARQPQHF; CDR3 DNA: TGTGCCAGCAGTTTATCGGGGGCGAGGCAGCCCCAGCATTTT
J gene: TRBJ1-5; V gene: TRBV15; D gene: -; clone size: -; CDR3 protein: CATSRDYNQPQHF; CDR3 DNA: TGTGCCACCAGCAGAGATTACAATCAGCCCCAGCATTTT
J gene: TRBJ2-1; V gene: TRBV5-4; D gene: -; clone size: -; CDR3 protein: CASSLGSGGYNEQFF; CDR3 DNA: TGTGCCAGCAGCTTGGGGAGCGGCGGATACAATGAGCAGTTCTTC
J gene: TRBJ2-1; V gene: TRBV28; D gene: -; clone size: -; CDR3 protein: CALLSSYNEQFF; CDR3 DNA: TGTGCCCTCCTTAGCTCCTACAATGAGCAGTTCTTC
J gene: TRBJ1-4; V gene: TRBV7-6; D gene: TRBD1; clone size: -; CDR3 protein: CASSAYPTGVNEKLFF; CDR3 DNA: TGTGCCAGCAGCGCTTACCCAACAGGGGTGAATGAAAAACTGTTTTTT
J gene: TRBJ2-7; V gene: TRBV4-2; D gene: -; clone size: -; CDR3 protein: CASSQDGQGYEQYF; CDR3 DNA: TGTGCCAGCAGCCAAGACGGGCAGGGCTACGAGCAGTACTTC
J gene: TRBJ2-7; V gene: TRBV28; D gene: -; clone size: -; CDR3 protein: CASSPMREPYEQYF; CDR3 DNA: TGTGCCAGCAGTCCTATGAGGGAACCTTACGAGCAGTACTTC
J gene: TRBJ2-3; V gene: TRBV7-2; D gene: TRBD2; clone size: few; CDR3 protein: CASSQPPWAGGPDTQYF; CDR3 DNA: TGTGCCAGCAGCCAACCTCCCTGGGCGGGGGGGCCAGATACGCAGTATTTT
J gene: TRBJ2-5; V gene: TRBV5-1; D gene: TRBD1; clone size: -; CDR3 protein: CASSFLTGGLETQYF; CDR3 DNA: TGCGCCAGCAGCTTCCTTACAGGGGGCCTCGAGACCCAGTACTTC
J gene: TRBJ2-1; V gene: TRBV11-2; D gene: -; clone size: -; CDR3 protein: CASSQTQASGGINNEQFF; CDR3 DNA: TGTGCCAGCAGCCAAACGCAAGCTAGTGGGGGGATCAACAATGAGCAGTTCTTC
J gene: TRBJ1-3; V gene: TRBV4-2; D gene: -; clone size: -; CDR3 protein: CASRTDSSGNTIYF; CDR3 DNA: TGTGCCAGCAGGACGGACAGCTCCGGAAACACCATATATTTT
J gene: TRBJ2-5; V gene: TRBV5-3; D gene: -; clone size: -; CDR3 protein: CASSLLAQETQYF; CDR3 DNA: TGTGCCAGCAGCTTGCTGGCACAAGAGACCCAGTACTTC
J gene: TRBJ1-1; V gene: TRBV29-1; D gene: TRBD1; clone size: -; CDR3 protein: CSVRDRANEAFF; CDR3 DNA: TGCAGCGTGAGGGACAGGGCAAATGAAGCTTTCTTT
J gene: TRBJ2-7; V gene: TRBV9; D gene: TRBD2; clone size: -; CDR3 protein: CASSVDSGGSSYEQYF; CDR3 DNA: TGTGCCAGCAGCGTAGATTCCGGGGGGTCATCCTACGAGCAGTACTTC
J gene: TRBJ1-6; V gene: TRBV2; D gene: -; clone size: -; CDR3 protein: CASSAVGSLDSPLHF; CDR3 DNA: TGTGCCAGCAGTGCGGTCGGCAGCCTAGATTCACCCCTCCACTTT
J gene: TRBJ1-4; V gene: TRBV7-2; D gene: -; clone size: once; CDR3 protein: CASSLVQGLVGATNEKLFF; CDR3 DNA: TGTGCCAGCAGCTTAGTCCAGGGATTGGTCGGAGCAACTAATGAAAAACTGTTTTTT
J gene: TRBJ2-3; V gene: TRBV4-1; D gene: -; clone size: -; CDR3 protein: CASSQVLRSTDTQYF; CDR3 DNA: TGCGCCAGCAGCCAAGTTCTGCGGAGCACAGATACGCAGTATTTT
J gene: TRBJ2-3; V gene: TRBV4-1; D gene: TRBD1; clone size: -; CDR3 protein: CASSPSGGQGTQYF; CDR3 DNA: TGCGCCAGCAGCCCGTCAGGGGGCCAGGGTACGCAGTATTTT
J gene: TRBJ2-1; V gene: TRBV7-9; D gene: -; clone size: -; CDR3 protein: CASGIQGRNEQFF; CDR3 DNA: TGTGCCAGCGGGATACAGGGCCGGAATGAGCAGTTCTTC
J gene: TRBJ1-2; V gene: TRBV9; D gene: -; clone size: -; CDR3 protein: CASSVDGLRGSYGYTF; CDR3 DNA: TGTGCCAGCAGCGTAGACGGGTTAAGAGGGTCTTATGGCTACACCTTC
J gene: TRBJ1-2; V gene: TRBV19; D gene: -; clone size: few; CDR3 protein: CASRAGYGYTF; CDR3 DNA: TGTGCCAGTAGGGCAGGGTATGGCTACACCTTC
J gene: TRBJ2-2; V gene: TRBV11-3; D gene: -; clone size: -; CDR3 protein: CASSLDRWSGDTGELFF; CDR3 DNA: TGTGCCAGCAGCTTAGATCGATGGTCAGGGGACACCGGGGAGCTGTTTTTT
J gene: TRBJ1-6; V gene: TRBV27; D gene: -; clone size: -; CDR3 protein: CASSSLPREGNSPLHF; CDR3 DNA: TGTGCCAGCAGTTCGTTGCCGCGTGAGGGAAATTCACCCCTCCACTTT
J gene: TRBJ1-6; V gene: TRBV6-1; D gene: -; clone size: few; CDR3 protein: CASSEMYRVSPLHF; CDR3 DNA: TGTGCCAGCAGTGAAATGTACAGGGTCTCACCCCTCCACTTT
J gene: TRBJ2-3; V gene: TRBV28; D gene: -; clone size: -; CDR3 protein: CASSRTFISTDTQYF; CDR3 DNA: TGTGCCAGCAGTCGGACTTTTATTAGCACAGATACGCAGTATTTT
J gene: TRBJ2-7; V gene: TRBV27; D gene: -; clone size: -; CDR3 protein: CASSITGPYEQYF; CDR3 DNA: TGTGCCAGCAGTATTACAGGACCGTACGAGCAGTACTTC
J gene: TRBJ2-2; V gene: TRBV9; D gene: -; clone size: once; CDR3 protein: CASSQNTGELFF; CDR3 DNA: TGTGCCAGCAGCCAAAACACCGGGGAGCTGTTTTTT
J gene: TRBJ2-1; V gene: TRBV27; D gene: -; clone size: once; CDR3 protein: CASSFQGSPYNEQFF; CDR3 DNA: TGTGCCAGCAGTTTTCAGGGGAGCCCCTACAATGAGCAGTTCTTC
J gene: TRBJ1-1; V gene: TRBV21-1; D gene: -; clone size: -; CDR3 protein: CASSTQRTGRENTEAFF; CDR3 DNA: TGTGCCAGCAGCACCCAACGGACAGGGCGGGAGAACACTGAAGCTTTCTTT
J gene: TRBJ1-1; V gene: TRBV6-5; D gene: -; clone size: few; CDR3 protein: CASSYSWKVGRPEAFF; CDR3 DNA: TGTGCCAGCAGTTACTCGTGGAAGGTTGGGCGTCCTGAAGCTTTCTTT
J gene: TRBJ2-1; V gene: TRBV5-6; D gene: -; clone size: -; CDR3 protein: CASSLSPGSPEQFF; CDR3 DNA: TGTGCCAGCAGCTTGAGCCCAGGATCCCCTGAGCAGTTCTTC
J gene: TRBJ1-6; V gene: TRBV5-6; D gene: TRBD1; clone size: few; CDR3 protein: CASSPTGEVNSPLHF; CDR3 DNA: TGTGCCAGCAGCCCTACAGGGGAGGTGAATTCACCCCTCCACTTT
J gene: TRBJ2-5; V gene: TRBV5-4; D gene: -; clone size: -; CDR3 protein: CASRTGTQETQYF; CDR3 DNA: TGTGCCAGCAGGACCGGGACTCAAGAGACCCAGTACTTC
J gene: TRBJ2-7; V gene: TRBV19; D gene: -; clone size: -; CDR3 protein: CASSIASLSEQYF; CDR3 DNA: TGTGCCAGTAGTATCGCTAGCTTATCAGAGCAGTACTTC
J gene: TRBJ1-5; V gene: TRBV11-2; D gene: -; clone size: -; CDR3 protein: CASSLERVGQPQHF; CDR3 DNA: TGTGCCAGCAGCTTAGAGCGGGTGGGTCAGCCCCAGCATTTT
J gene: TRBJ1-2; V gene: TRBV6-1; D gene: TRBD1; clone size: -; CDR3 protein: CASSGQGYGYGYTF; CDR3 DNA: TGTGCCAGCAGTGGACAGGGGTATGGGTATGGCTACACCTTC
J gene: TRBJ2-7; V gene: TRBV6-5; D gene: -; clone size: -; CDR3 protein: CASSQGLSRYEQYF; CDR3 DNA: TGTGCCAGCAGTCAGGGTCTTTCTCGGTACGAGCAGTACTTC
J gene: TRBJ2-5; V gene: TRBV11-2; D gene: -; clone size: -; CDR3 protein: CASSGAAVSQETQYF; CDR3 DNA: TGTGCCAGCAGCGGGGCGGCTGTATCTCAAGAGACCCAGTACTTC
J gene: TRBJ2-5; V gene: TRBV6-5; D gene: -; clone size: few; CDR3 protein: CASRRVEGETQYF; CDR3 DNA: TGTGCCAGCAGGAGGGTGGAGGGCGAGACCCAGTACTTC
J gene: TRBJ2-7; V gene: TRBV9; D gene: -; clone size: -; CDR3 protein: CASSRGGQDSYEQYF; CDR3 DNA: TGTGCCAGCAGCAGGGGGGGACAGGATTCCTACGAGCAGTACTTC
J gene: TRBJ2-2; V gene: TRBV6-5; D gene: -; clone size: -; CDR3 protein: CASSGGTGTGELFF; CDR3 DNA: TGTGCCAGCAGTGGCGGCACCGGGACAGGGGAGCTGTTTTTT
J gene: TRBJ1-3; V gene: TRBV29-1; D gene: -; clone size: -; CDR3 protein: CSVVKGYSGNTIYF; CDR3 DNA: TGCAGCGTAGTTAAGGGGTACTCTGGAAACACCATATATTTT
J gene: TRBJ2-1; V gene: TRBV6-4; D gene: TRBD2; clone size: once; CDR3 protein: CASSASGAVDEQFF; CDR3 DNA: TGTGCCAGCAGTGCGAGCGGGGCTGTCGATGAGCAGTTCTTC
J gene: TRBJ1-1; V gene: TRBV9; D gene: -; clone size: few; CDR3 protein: CASSVVLRIGANTEAFF; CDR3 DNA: TGTGCCAGCAGCGTAGTCCTGCGGATCGGCGCGAACACTGAAGCTTTCTTT
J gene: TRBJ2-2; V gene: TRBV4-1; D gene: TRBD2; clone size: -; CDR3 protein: CASSGAGARTGELFF; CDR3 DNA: TGCGCCAGCAGCGGAGCGGGGGCAAGGACCGGGGAGCTGTTTTTT
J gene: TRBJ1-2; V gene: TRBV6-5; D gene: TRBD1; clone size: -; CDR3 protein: CATVSTGIYGYTF; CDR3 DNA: TGTGCCACCGTCTCGACAGGGATCTATGGCTACACCTTC